This T cell receptor beta chain was captured by sequencing in a study of OX40 agonist ivuxolimab in advanced cancers. Study context: A mean age of approximately 60 years, range about 20 to 79, was recorded, and approximately 85% were male. Whole-study findings and limits: Within 6 weeks, CD4+ and CD8+ blood T cells expanded clonally at 0.1 to 3.0 mg/kg.

Worth noting for this clone: Its antigen is still unknown.

The repertoire was sequenced with immunoSEQ multiplex PCR; TCRdb's copy has only in-frame clones and lacks some. The data contain tens of thousands of clones, less than 90% of them seen just once; the ten biggest clones take up about 8%. The TCR sequence derives from an adult with an advanced solid tumor such as melanoma, head and neck, liver or kidney cancer. This specimen consisted of CD4+ or CD8+ T cells sorted from blood, obtained in a trial of the OX40 agonist ivuxolimab.

CDR3: CASSLSATLTDTQYF. The CDR3 DNA sequence: TGTGCCAGCAGTTTATCGGCCACCCTCACAGATACGCAGTATTTT. V and J are TRBV27 and TRBJ2-3; D gene uncertain. This CDR3 comprises 15 residues. Germline V gene data show CDR1 as MNHEY and CDR2 as SMNVEV (reference sequence). The V end was cut by 0 bases, the J end by 2 bases, with 9 bases between.